This record concerns one TCR beta chain sequence. This sample was included in a study of blood T cell repertoires in COVID-19. In the original processing: Amplifying reference gene primers gave estimates of nucleated cell counts. Measured with immunoSEQ multiplex PCR; TCRdb has only the in-frame clones, and not every one. For V, J and clone size, that table is used; D and trimming come from the DNA. The sample includes hundreds of thousands of clones, 85% of them seen just once. The germline gives CDR1 LGHNT, CDR2 FRNRAP. CDR3 length: 17 amino acids. Trimming at V came to 2 bases and at J to 3 bases, leaving 4 bases not matched to a gene.

The V call is TRBV12-5, the J call TRBJ2-2, with 12 positions matching TRBD2. Sequencing was performed on peripheral blood. The sequence came from a woman in her late teens or twenties with acute or convalescent COVID-19. The CDR3: CASGLPRLAGDTGELFF. CDR3 sequence (DNA): TGTGCTAGTGGTTTGCCCCGACTAGCGGGGGACACCGGGGAGCTGTTTTTT.